The 23 T cell receptor beta chains below all came from one sample that was sequenced in a study of chemoradiotherapy in HPV16-positive cancers. Sequenced by immunoSEQ multiplex PCR; TCRdb stores in-frame clones only, minus some. Of about 35,000 clones listed, around 92% are singletons. Sequences were derived from blood, sampled from a patient who underwent chemoradiotherapy. The receptors here all came from a human donor with HPV-associated anogenital cancer.

The V gene is TRBV4-1, the J gene TRBJ2-5, with D possibly called TRBD1 or TRBD2 (5 bases each). The CDR3 runs to 17 residues. Trimming removed 1 base at V and 2 bases at J, with 17 bases between. Germline CDR1 is MGHRA and CDR2 is YSYEKL. CDR3: CASSQVPLGTLQETQYF. CDR3 DNA: TGCGCCAGCAGCCAAGTCCCCCTAGGGACGTTGCAAGAGACCCAGTACTTC.

This rearrangement joins TRBV5-4 to TRBJ1-2; D gene uncertain. Germline V gene data show CDR1 as SGHNT and CDR2 as YYREEE (reference sequence). The CDR3 is 12 amino acids. The ends were cut back, 0 bases at V and 2 bases at J, with 2 bases in the middle. CDR3 nucleotides: TGTGCCAGCAGCTTGGGGAACTATGGCTACACCTTC. Translated: CASSLGNYGYTF.

J is TRBJ2-5 and V is TRBV19; D is perhaps TRBD1 (6 bases). V gave up 4 bases and J gave up 7 bases, with 16 bases separating them. The CDR3 runs to 14 residues. Germline V gene data show CDR1 as LNHDA and CDR2 as SQIVND (reference sequence). In DNA form, the CDR3 reads TGTGCCAGTAGTAGTCCGGGACACCCCGGGACCCAGTACTTC. This gives the protein CASSSPGHPGTQYF.

The chain links TRBV28 to TRBJ2-7; D remains unclear. The CDR3 is 14 amino acids. V was trimmed by 3 bases and J by 2 bases, leaving 11 bases between them. Germline lookup yields CDR1 MDHEN and CDR2 SYDVKM. The CDR3 sequence is CASSFLGSTYEQYF. As DNA, the CDR3 is TGTGCCAGCAGTTTTTTAGGGTCAACCTACGAGCAGTACTTC.

This clone is a singleton in its sample. This rearrangement joins TRBV30 to TRBJ2-1; TRBD2 agrees at 10 bases. Trimming took 5 bases from V and 2 from J; bases not matched to a gene: 3. In germline, CDR1 is GTSNPN, CDR2 SVGIG (reference sequence). The CDR3 extends over 14 amino acids. CDR3 DNA sequence: TGTGCCTGGTCCGGGACTAGCGCCTACAATGAGCAGTTCTTC. Amino acid sequence: CAWSGTSAYNEQFF.

The chain employs TRBV19 and TRBJ1-6, with TRBD1 identical over 7 bases. The CDR3 runs 11 residues. Germline V CDR1 and CDR2: LNHDA, SQIVND (reference sequence). The V gene end was trimmed by 6 bases and the J gene end by 13 bases; junction bases not matched to a gene: 3. In DNA, the CDR3 is TGTGCCAGTAGCTTACAGGGGCCCCTCCACTTT. Encoded protein: CASSLQGPLHF.

J is TRBJ1-2 and V is TRBV4-1; a possible D gene is TRBD1 (6 bases). V was clipped by 1 base and J by 5 bases, with 17 bases between them. The germline CDR1 and CDR2 sequences are MGHRA and YSYEKL. This CDR3 is 16 amino acids long. CDR3 nucleotide sequence: TGCGCCAGCAGCCAAGGAAACACAGGGAAGAGGTATGGCTACACCTTC. This translates into CASSQGNTGKRYGYTF.

This rearrangement joins TRBV6-4 to TRBJ2-2; the D gene is possibly TRBD2 (6 bases). Trimming stripped 4 bases from V and 3 bases from J, with 15 bases between. The CDR3 has 16 residues. From germline, CDR1 is MRHNA and CDR2 SNTAGT. Here the CDR3 DNA reads TGTGCCAGCAGTGCAAGCGGGCCTAGCCACACCGGGGAGCTGTTTTTT. Encoded protein: CASSASGPSHTGELFF.

The chain has TRBV7-3 and TRBJ2-1, with 8 nucleotides matching TRBD2. Trimming at V came to 0 bases and at J to 8 bases, leaving 9 bases not matched to a gene. The germline V gene has CDR1 SGHTA and CDR2 FQGTGA. The length of the CDR3 is 16 residues. The CDR3: CASSLTLAGGQDEQFF. DNA of the CDR3: TGTGCCAGCAGCTTAACCTTGGCGGGGGGCCAAGATGAGCAGTTCTTC.

CDR3 amino acids: CASSQEGRGGHYNEQFF. In DNA, the CDR3 is TGCGCCAGCAGCCAAGAAGGACGGGGGGGTCATTACAATGAGCAGTTCTTC. The V and J genes are TRBV4-1 and TRBJ2-1, with TRBD2 matching over 8 bases. With 0 bases clipped from V and 4 bases from J, the junction kept 8 bases outside the gene matches. The CDR3 contains 17 residues. The germline V gene has CDR1 MGHRA and CDR2 YSYEKL.

V is TRBV29-1 and J is TRBJ1-1; D perhaps matches TRBD1 (6 bases). CDR1 SQVTM and CDR2 ANQGSEA come from the germline V gene. The V end was cut by 8 bases, the J end by 2 bases, with 15 bases between. CDR3 size: 13 residues. The CDR3 sequence: CSSYRVGNTEAFF. In DNA, the CDR3 is TGCAGCTCATACAGGGTGGGAAACACTGAAGCTTTCTTT.

V usage is TRBV7-2 and J usage is TRBJ2-1, with TRBD2 matching 8 bases. The V gene's germline CDR1 is SGHTA and CDR2 FQGNSA. The CDR3 length is 15 residues. The V segment lost 7 bases and the J segment 0 bases; nucleotides outside the gene matches: 5. This chain's CDR3 is CASTRGGYSYNEQFF. DNA of the CDR3: TGTGCCAGCACCCGGGGGGGCTACTCCTACAATGAGCAGTTCTTC.

The chain combines TRBV5-1 with TRBJ2-3; D not certain. Trimming removed 2 bases from V and 2 bases from J, with 12 bases in between. Germline values: CDR1 SGHRS, CDR2 YFSETQ. The CDR3 spans 15 residues. The CDR3, as DNA: TGCGCCAGCAGCTTCGGCGACCCACTCACAGATACGCAGTATTTT. As protein: CASSFGDPLTDTQYF.

This rearrangement joins TRBV7-9 to TRBJ1-1, with D maybe TRBD1 (5 bases). The CDR3 has 13 residues. The germline gives CDR1 SEHNR, CDR2 FQNEAQ (reference sequence). V was pared by 2 bases and J by 4 bases, with 8 bases between. The CDR3 loop reads CASSLMGGTEAFF. For the CDR3, the DNA is TGTGCCAGCAGCTTAATGGGGGGCACTGAAGCTTTCTTT.

The chain couples TRBV5-1 to TRBJ1-2; TRBD1 agrees at 10 bases. With V trimmed by 6 bases and J by 8 bases, 13 bases remained unmatched. The CDR3 is 15 amino acids. Germline V gene lookup returns CDR1 SGHRS and CDR2 YFSETQ. The CDR3 DNA is TGCGCCAGCACCCTTGAGGGACAGGGGATCCGGGGCTACACCTTC. Translating gives CASTLEGQGIRGYTF.

This clone was counted once. The V call is TRBV6-5, the J call TRBJ1-4; TRBD1 matches at 8 bases. This CDR3 spans 15 amino acids. V lost 6 bases to trimming and J lost 6 bases; unmatched junction nucleotides: 9. Germline V CDR1 and CDR2: MNHEY, SVGAGI. The CDR3 protein is CASSRRTGQYEKLFF. The CDR3 DNA sequence: TGTGCCAGCAGCCGTCGGACAGGGCAATATGAAAAACTGTTTTTT.

The chain carries TRBV6-1 and TRBJ1-1; TRBD1 might be the D (5 bases). Per germline, CDR1 MNHNS and CDR2 SASEGT. The CDR3 loop spans 11 amino acids. V gave up 7 bases and J gave up 11 bases, with 14 bases separating them. CDR3 nucleotides: TGTGCCAGCACCCCGGGCAGGGACGCTTTCTTT. Translation gives CASTPGRDAFF.

This chain connects TRBV27 to TRBJ2-5; D may be TRBD2 (6 bases). V was trimmed by 1 base and J by 4 bases, leaving 10 bases between them. Germline V lookup: CDR1 MNHEY, CDR2 SMNVEV (reference sequence). This CDR3 contains 14 residues. In nucleotides, the CDR3 is TGTGCCAGCAGTTTATTGTCTAGCGCAGAGACCCAGTACTTC. Translated, it gives CASSLLSSAETQYF.

V gene TRBV4-1 combines with J gene TRBJ1-5; D gene ambiguous. The V end lost 1 base, the J end lost 0 bases, and 10 bases lay between the germline ends. Germline loops: CDR1 MGHRA, CDR2 YSYEKL. The CDR3 extends over 16 amino acids. In nucleotides, the CDR3 is TGCGCCAGCAGCCAAGTCTCGGCACTTAGCAATCAGCCCCAGCATTTT. It yields the protein CASSQVSALSNQPQHF.

The V call is TRBV4-1, the J call TRBJ1-1; D is unresolved. The CDR3 sequence is 15 residues long. Per germline, CDR1 MGHRA and CDR2 YSYEKL. The V end was cut by 0 bases, the J end by 11 bases, with 19 bases between. The CDR3 is CASSQEPRHDDGAFF. Written as DNA, the CDR3 is TGCGCCAGCAGCCAAGAACCCCGTCACGACGACGGGGCTTTCTTT.

J is TRBJ1-2 and V is TRBV7-2; 10 nucleotides align to TRBD1. The V gene end was trimmed by 1 base and the J gene end by 8 bases; junction bases not matched to a gene: 7. Germline-derived CDR1 and CDR2 are SGHTA and FQGNSA. The CDR3 has 15 amino acids. CDR3 protein: CASSLGDRGYGGYTF. The CDR3 bases are TGTGCCAGCAGCTTAGGGGACAGGGGTTACGGAGGCTACACCTTC. Full variable domain (outside the CDR3, taken from reference TRBV7-2 and TRBJ1-2): GAGVSQSPSNKVTEKGKDVELRCDPISGHTALYWYRQSLGQGLEFLIYFQGNSAPDKSGLPSDRFSAERTGGSVSTLTIQRTQQEDSAVYLCASSLGDRGYGGYTFGSGTRLTVV.

The rearrangement joins TRBV28 to TRBJ1-2, with 7 bases matching TRBD1. The CDR3 spans 13 residues. The ends lost 6 bases at V and 4 bases at J; junction bases unmatched: 5. Germline CDR1 and CDR2: MDHEN and SYDVKM. CDR3 DNA: TGTGCCAGCAGGGGGACAGAGGCCTATGGCTACACCTTC. Its protein product is CASRGTEAYGYTF.

The V gene is TRBV7-9, the J gene TRBJ1-6, with TRBD1 matching 9 bases. In germline, CDR1 is SEHNR, CDR2 FQNEAQ (reference sequence). There are 18 residues in the CDR3. Losses at the gene ends were 0 bases for V and 9 bases for J; bases not matched to a gene: 12. The CDR3 here is CASSLAGPGQGLGSPLHF. Here the CDR3 DNA reads TGTGCCAGCAGCTTAGCCGGTCCGGGACAGGGACTTGGTTCACCCCTCCACTTT. Looking up the rest from reference TRBV7-9 and TRBJ1-6 gives the full variable domain: DTGVSQNPRHKITKRGQNVTFRCDPISEHNRLYWYRQTLGQGPEFLTYFQNEAQLEKSRLLSDRFSAERPKGSFSTLEIQRTEQGDSAMYLCASSLAGPGQGLGSPLHFGNGTRLTVT.